Reported below is one T cell receptor (beta chain). The sample is drawn from a study of shared T cell receptors in the human thymus. Sequenced by immunoSEQ multiplex PCR; TCRdb stores in-frame clones only, minus some. The data hold hundreds of thousands of clones, with around 87% observed a single time. This sample was shared with a second study, whose subject was human thymus T cells. That work adds: Infants, healthy and Finnish, who were having corrective surgery for congenital heart defects served as donors. Thymus tissue for the work was resected from patients undergoing corrective heart surgery. Related research found strongly overlapping thymic repertoires in unrelated individuals.

The sample taken for sequencing was thymocytes. The TCR originated in a boy in the first two years of life with a congenital heart defect.

CDR3 loop: CASRTGGEGSHEQYF. CDR3 nucleotides: TGTGCCAGCAGGACCGGGGGAGAGGGTTCCCACGAGCAGTACTTC. This sequence joins TRBV27 and TRBJ2-7; a weak D match, TRBD2 (6 bases). The germline V gene has CDR1 MNHEY and CDR2 SMNVEV (reference sequence). This CDR3 is built from 15 residues. Trimming removed 6 bases from V and 5 bases from J, with 20 bases in between.